Listed below are T cell receptor beta chains from one sample, sequenced in a study of early T cells in non-severe SARS-CoV-2 infection. TCRdb reanalysed the 5' RACE reads using MiXCR and keeps one entry per CDR3 protein. This table holds 70,000 to 80,000 distinct CDR3 sequences, around an eighth found once. This specimen consisted of whole blood, obtained at baseline. The receptors stem from an adult who was a healthcare worker with PCR-confirmed SARS-CoV-2 infection or an uninfected control (not recorded which). Both conserved end residues are part of each CDR3. The order of the fields is V gene, D gene, clone size, J gene, CDR3 DNA, CDR3 protein. The D gene is left open where the match is weak. Expanded clones are given a class, and other clones once, few, many or no size at all.

TRBV11-2	TRBD1	.	TRBJ2-3	TGTGCCAGCAGCATCGGGACAGCGTTAGCCACAGATACGCAGTATTTT	CASSIGTALATDTQYF
TRBV18	.	.	TRBJ1-1	TGTGCCAGCTCACCCGAGATTGAAGTCCGTGAAGCTTTCTTT	CASSPEIEVREAFF
TRBV6-5	TRBD1	few	TRBJ1-4	TGTGCCAGCAGCCGTGATGGGACAGATGAAAAACTGTTTTTT	CASSRDGTDEKLFF
TRBV6-6	.	few	TRBJ2-1	TGTGCCAGCAGTTACTCGATCGGGTTGCCCTACAATGAGCAGTTCTTC	CASSYSIGLPYNEQFF
TRBV19	.	.	TRBJ1-1	TGTGCCAGTAGTATAATGGCAGCTATTAGGGCTGAAGCTTTCTTT	CASSIMAAIRAEAFF
TRBV7-6	.	few	TRBJ2-7	TGTGCCAGCAGCGGACGGAACGTCTACGAGCAGTACTTC	CASSGRNVYEQYF
TRBV11-2	TRBD2	many	TRBJ2-3	TGTGCCTCCTGCTGGGACTACGTTTTCCAATCCCGAGATACGCAGTATTTT	CASCWDYVFQSRDTQYF
TRBV20-1	.	.	TRBJ2-4	TGCAGTGCTAGAGACGCGGAGAGAGGGCTTAACATTCAGTACTTC	CSARDAERGLNIQYF
TRBV7-6	TRBD1	few	TRBJ1-2	TGTGCCAGCAGCTTAGTTTCACGGGACAGGGAGGACTATGGCTACACCTTC	CASSLVSRDREDYGYTF
TRBV20-1	TRBD2	.	TRBJ2-3	TGCAGTGCGAGGCCCCTAGGACTAGCGGGGGGTAGTACTAGCACAGATACGCAGTATTTT	CSARPLGLAGGSTSTDTQYF
TRBV7-2	.	many	TRBJ1-3	TGTGCCAGCAGCTTAGCGGCAAGCCGTGGAAACACCATATATTTT	CASSLAASRGNTIYF
TRBV7-2	.	many	TRBJ2-7	TGTGCCAGCAGCTTAGCGGGCAGGAAGGAAAGGCAGTACTTC	CASSLAGRKERQYF
TRBV27	.	many	TRBJ2-3	TGTGCCAGCAGTTTAGTGGCGGGGTTGAGCACAGATACGCAGTATTTT	CASSLVAGLSTDTQYF
TRBV19	.	.	TRBJ2-2	TGTGCCAGTAGTGCGACCTGGGCCGGGGAGCTGTTTTTT	CASSATWAGELFF
TRBV2	.	few	TRBJ2-1	TGTGCCAGCAGTTCCAATACTAGAGCCTCTAATGAGCAGTTCTTC	CASSSNTRASNEQFF
TRBV28	TRBD1	.	TRBJ1-5	TGTGCCAGCAGGACAGGGGGAACGTCTTTGCATCAGCCCCAGCATTTT	CASRTGGTSLHQPQHF
TRBV28	.	.	TRBJ1-3	TGTGCCAGCGTTGATGGGGGATACTCTGGAAACACCATATATTTT	CASVDGGYSGNTIYF
TRBV6-2/TRBV6-3	.	few	TRBJ2-7	TGTGCCAGCAGTTACTCGAGCTTGGGCGAGCAGTACTTC	CASSYSSLGEQYF
TRBV6-2/TRBV6-3	.	many	TRBJ1-1	TGTGCCAGCAGCATTATCAGGGAAACTGAAGCTTTCTTT	CASSIIRETEAFF
TRBV2	TRBD1	many	TRBJ2-3	TGTGCCAGCAGTCGGGACAGGGGAACAGATACGCAGTATTTT	CASSRDRGTDTQYF
TRBV13	TRBD2	.	TRBJ2-3	TGTGCCAGCAGCTATACCGAGGGACTAGCGGGGGGGCCAACAGATACGCAGTATTTT	CASSYTEGLAGGPTDTQYF
TRBV7-2	TRBD1	many	TRBJ2-7	TGTGCCAGCAGCTTCGCCGGGACAGGGGCGATAGTCTACGAGCAGTACTTC	CASSFAGTGAIVYEQYF
TRBV3-1	.	many	TRBJ2-5	TGTGCCAGCAGCCTAAAGGCGACAGGGAGGCAAGAGACCCAGTACTTC	CASSLKATGRQETQYF
TRBV6-2/TRBV6-3	.	.	TRBJ2-7	TGTGCCAGCAGCCCTCTGACAAGTTCCTACGAGCAGTACTTC	CASSPLTSSYEQYF
TRBV4-2	TRBD1	many	TRBJ2-1	TGTGCCAGCACGTCCGGCCCGGGGACAGGGGGCTTGAGTGAGCAGTTCTTC	CASTSGPGTGGLSEQFF
TRBV28	.	few	TRBJ2-3	TGTGCCAGCAGTTTATCGGACATTGATACGCAGTATTTT	CASSLSDIDTQYF
TRBV5-1	TRBD1	.	TRBJ2-4	TGCGCCAGCAGCTTGGGACAGGGAACTCTCAAAAACATTCAGTACTTC	CASSLGQGTLKNIQYF